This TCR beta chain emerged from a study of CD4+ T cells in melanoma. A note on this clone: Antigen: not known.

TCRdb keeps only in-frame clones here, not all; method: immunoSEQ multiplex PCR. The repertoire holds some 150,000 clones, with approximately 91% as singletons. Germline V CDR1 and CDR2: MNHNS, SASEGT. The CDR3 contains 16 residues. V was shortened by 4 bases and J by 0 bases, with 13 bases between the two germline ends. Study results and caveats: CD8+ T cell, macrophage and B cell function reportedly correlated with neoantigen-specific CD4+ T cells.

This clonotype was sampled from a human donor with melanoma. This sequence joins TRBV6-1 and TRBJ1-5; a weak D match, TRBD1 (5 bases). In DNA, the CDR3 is TGTGCCAGCAGTGCTGGGACGGTTTATAGCAATCAGCCCCAGCATTTT. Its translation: CASSAGTVYSNQPQHF.